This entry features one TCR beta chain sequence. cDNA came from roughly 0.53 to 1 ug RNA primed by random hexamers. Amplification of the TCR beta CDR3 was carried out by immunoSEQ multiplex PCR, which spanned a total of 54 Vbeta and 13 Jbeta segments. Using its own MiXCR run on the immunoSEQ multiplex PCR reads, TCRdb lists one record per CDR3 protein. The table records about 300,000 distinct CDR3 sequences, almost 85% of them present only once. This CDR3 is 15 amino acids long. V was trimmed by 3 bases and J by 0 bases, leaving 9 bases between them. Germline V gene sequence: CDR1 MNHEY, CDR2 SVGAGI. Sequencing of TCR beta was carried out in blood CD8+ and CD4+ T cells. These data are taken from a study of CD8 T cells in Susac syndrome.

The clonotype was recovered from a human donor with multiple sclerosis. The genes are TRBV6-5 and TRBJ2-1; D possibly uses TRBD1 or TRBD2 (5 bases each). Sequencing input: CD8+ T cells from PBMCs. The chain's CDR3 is CASSYGGHSYNEQFF. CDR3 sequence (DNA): TGTGCCAGCAGTTATGGAGGACACTCCTACAATGAGCAGTTCTTC.